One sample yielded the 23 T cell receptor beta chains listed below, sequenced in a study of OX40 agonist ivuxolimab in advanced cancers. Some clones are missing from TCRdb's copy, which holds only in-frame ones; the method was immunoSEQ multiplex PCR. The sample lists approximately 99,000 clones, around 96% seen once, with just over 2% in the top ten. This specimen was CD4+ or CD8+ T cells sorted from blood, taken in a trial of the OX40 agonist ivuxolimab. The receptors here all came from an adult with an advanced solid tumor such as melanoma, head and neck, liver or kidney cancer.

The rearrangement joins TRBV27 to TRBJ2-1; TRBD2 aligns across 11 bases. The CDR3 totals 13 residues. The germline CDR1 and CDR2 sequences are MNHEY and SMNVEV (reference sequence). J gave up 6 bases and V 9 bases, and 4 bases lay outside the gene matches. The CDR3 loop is CASMTSGTNEQFF. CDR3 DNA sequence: TGTGCCAGTATGACTAGCGGGACCAATGAGCAGTTCTTC.

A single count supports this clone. CDR3 DNA: TGCGCCAGCAGCGAATGGGTTGGGGGGACCCAGTACTTC. Translating gives CASSEWVGGTQYF. V and J are TRBV4-1 and TRBJ2-5; D may correspond to TRBD1 or TRBD2 (5 bases each). The CDR3 totals 13 residues. Germline CDR1 MGHRA, CDR2 YSYEKL. Trimming removed 5 bases at V and 7 bases at J, with 14 bases between.

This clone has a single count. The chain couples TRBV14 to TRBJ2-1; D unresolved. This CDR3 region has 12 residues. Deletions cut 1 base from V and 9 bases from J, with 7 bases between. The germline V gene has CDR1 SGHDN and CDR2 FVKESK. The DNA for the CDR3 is TGTGCCAGCAGCCAAGGGACGGGTGAGCAGTTCTTC. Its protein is CASSQGTGEQFF. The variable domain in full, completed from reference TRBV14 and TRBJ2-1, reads EAGVTQFPSHSVIEKGQTVTLRCDPISGHDNLYWYRRVMGKEIKFLLHFVKESKQDESGMPNNRFLAERTGGTYSTLKVQPAELEDSGVYFCASSQGTGEQFFGPGTRLTVL.

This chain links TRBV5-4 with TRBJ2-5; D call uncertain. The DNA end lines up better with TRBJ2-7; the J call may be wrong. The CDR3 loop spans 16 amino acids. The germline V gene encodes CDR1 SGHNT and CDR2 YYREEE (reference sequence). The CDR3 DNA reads TGTGCCAGCAGCTCATCGCAAGTAGGCCTCTCCTACGAGCAGTACTTC. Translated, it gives CASSSSQVGLSYEQYF.

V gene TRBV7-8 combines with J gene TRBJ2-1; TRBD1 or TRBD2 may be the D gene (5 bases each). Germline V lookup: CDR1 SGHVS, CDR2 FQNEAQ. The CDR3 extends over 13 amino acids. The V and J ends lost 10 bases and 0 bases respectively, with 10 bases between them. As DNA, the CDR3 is TGTGCCACCGGGGCTGACTCCTACAATGAGCAGTTCTTC. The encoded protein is CATGADSYNEQFF.

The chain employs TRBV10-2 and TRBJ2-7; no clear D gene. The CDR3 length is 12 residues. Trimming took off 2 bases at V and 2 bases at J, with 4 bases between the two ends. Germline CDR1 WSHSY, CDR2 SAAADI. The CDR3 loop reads CASSEGPYEQYF. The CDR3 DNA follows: TGCGCCAGCAGTGAGGGACCCTACGAGCAGTACTTC.

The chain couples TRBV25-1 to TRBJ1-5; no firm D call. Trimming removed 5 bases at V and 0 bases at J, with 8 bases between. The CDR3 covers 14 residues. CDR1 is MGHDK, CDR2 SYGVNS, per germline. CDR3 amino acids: CASSPGDSNQPQHF. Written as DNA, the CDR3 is TGTGCCAGCAGTCCCGGGGATAGCAATCAGCCCCAGCATTTT.

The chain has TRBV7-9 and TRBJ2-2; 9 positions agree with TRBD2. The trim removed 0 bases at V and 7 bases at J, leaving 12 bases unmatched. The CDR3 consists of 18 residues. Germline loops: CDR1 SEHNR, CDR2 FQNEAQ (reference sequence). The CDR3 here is CASSLATPAGGPNGELFF. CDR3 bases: TGTGCCAGCAGCTTAGCGACCCCTGCGGGGGGGCCGAACGGGGAGCTGTTTTTT.

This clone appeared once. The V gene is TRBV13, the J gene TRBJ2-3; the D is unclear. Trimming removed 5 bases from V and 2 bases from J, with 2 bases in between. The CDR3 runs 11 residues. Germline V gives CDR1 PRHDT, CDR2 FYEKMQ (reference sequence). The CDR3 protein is CASSPTDTQYF. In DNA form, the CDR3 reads TGTGCCAGCAGCCCCACAGATACGCAGTATTTT.

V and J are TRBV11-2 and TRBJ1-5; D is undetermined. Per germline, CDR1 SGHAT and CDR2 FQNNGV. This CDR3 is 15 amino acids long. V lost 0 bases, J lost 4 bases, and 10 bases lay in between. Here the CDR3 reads CASSLDLGPNQPQHF. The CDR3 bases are TGTGCCAGCAGCTTAGATCTAGGGCCTAATCAGCCCCAGCATTTT.

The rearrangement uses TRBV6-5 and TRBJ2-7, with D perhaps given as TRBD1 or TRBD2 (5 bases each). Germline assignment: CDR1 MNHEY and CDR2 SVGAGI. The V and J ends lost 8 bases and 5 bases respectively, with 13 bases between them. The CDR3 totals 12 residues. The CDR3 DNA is TGTGCCAGCGGATGGGGGTTCGACGAGCAGTACTTC. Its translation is CASGWGFDEQYF.

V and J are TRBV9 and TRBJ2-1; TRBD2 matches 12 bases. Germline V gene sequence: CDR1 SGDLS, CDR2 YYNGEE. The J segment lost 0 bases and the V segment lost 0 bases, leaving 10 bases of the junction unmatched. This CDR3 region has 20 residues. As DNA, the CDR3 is TGTGCCAGCAGCGTAGCTCCTAGCGGGGGGGCTCAGAGCTCCTACAATGAGCAGTTCTTC. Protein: CASSVAPSGGAQSSYNEQFF.

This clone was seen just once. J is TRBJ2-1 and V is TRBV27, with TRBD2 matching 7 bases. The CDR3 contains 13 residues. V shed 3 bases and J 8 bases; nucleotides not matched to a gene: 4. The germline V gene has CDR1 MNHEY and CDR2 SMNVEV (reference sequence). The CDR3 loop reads CASSLGLADEQFF. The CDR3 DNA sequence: TGTGCCAGCAGTTTGGGCCTAGCGGATGAGCAGTTCTTC.

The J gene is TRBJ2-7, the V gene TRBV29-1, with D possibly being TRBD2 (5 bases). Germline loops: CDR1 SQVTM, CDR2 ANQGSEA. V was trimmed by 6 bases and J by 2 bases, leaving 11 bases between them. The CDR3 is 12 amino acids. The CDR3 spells CSVASGTYEQYF. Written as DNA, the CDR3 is TGCAGCGTAGCCAGCGGCACCTACGAGCAGTACTTC.

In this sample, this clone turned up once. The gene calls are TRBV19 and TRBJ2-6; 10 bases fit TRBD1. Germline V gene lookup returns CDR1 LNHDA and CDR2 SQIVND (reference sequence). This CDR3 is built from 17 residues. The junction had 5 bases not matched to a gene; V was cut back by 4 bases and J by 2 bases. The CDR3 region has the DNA TGTGCCAGTAGTACCGGGACAGGGGTTACTGGGGCCAACGTCCTGACTTTC. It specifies CASSTGTGVTGANVLTF.

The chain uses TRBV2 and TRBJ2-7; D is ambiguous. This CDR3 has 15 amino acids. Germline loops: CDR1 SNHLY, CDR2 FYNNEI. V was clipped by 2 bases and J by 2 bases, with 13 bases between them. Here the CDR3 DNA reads TGTGCCAGCAGTGAATCGGTGGCAGCCGCCTACGAGCAGTACTTC. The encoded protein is CASSESVAAAYEQYF.

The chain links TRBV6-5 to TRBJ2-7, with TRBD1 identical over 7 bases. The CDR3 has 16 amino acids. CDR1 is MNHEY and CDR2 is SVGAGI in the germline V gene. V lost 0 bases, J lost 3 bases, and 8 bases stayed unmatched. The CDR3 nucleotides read TGTGCCAGCAGTTACTCGGGGATCGGGGACAGCTACGAGCAGTACTTC. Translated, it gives CASSYSGIGDSYEQYF.

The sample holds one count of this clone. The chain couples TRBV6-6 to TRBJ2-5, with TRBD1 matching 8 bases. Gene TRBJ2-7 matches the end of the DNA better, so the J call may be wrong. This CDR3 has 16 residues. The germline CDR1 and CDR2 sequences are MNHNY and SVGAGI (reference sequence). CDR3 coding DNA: TGTGCCAGCAGTAAAGTACCGGGACAGGAGTTCTACGAGCAGTACTTC. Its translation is CASSKVPGQEFYEQYF.

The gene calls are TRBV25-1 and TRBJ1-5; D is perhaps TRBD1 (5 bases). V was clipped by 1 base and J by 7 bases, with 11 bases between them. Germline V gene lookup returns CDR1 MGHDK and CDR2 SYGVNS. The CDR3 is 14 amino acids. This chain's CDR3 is CASSEWGREQPQHF. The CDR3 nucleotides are TGTGCCAGCAGTGAATGGGGCAGGGAGCAGCCCCAGCATTTT. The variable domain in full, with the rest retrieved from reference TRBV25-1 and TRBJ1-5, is EADIYQTPRYLVIGTGKKITLECSQTMGHDKMYWYQQDPGMELHLIHYSYGVNSTEKGDLSSESTVSRIRTEHFPLTLESARPSHTSQYLCASSEWGREQPQHFGDGTRLSIL.

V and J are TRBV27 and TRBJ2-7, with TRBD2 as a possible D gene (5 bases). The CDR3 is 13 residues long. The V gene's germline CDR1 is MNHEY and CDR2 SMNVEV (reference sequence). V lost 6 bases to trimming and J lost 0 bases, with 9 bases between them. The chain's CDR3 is CASSRGSSYEQYF. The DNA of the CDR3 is TGTGCCAGCAGCCGAGGGAGCTCCTACGAGCAGTACTTC.

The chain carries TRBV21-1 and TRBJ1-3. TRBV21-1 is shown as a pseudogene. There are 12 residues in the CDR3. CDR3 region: CASSISGNTIYF. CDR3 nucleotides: TGTGCCAGCAGCATCTCTGGAAACACCATATATTTT.

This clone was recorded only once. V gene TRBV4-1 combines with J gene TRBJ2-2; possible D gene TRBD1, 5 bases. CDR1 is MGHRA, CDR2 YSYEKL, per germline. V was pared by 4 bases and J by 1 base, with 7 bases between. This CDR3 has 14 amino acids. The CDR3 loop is CASSRGGNTGELFF. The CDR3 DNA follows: TGCGCCAGCAGCCGGGGCGGGAACACCGGGGAGCTGTTTTTT.

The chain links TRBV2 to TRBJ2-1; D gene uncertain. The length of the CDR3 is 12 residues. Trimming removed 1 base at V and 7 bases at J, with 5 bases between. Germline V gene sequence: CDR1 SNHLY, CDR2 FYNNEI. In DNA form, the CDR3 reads TGTGCCAGCAGTGAAGGGTGGAATGAGCAGTTCTTC. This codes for CASSEGWNEQFF.